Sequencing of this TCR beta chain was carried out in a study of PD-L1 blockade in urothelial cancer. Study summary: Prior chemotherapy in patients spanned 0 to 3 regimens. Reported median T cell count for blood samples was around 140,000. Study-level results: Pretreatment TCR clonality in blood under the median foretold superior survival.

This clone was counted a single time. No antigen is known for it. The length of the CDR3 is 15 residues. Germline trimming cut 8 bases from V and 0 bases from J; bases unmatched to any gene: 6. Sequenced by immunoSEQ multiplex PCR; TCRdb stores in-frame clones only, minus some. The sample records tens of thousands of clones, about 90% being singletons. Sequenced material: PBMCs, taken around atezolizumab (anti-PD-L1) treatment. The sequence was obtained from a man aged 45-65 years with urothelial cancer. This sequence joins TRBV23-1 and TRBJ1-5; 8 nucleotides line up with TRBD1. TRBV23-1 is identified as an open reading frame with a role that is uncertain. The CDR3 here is CASGGQDHSNQPQHF. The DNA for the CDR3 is TGCGCCAGCGGGGGACAGGATCATAGCAATCAGCCCCAGCATTTT.